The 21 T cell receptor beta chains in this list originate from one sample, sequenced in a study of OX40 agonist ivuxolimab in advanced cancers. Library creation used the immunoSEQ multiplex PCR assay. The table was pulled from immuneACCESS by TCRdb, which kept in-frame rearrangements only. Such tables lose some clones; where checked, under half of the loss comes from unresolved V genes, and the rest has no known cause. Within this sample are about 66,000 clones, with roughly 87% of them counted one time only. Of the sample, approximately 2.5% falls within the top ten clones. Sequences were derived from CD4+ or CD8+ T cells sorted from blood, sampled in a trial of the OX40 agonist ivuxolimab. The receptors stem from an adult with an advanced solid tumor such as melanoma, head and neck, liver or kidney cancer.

The CDR3 DNA is TGTGCCAGCAGCTTTAGCGGGAGGGCGGGGGGATTCTCCTACGAGCAGTACTTC. Protein product: CASSFSGRAGGFSYEQYF. The chain combines TRBV7-8 with TRBJ2-7, with 11 bases identical to TRBD2. CDR1 and CDR2 from the germline V gene are SGHVS and FQNEAQ. The CDR3 spans 18 residues. Losses at the gene ends were 3 bases for V and 0 bases for J; bases not matched to a gene: 10.

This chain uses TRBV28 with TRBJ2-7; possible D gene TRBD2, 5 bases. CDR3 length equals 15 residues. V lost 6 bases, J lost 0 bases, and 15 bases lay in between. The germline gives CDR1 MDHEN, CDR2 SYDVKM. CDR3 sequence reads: CASSLARTVSYEQYF. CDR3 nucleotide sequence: TGTGCCAGCAGCCTAGCAAGGACGGTCTCCTACGAGCAGTACTTC.

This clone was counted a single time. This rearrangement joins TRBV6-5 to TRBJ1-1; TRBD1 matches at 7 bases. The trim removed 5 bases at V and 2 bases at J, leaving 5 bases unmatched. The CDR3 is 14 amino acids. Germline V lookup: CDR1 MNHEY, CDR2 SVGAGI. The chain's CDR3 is CASSKDRVNTEAFF. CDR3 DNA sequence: TGTGCCAGCAGTAAAGACAGGGTCAACACTGAAGCTTTCTTT.

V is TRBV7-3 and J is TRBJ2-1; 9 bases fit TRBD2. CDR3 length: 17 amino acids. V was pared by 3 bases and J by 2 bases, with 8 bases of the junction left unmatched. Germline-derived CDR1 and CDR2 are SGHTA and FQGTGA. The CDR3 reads CASSFGGASGTYNEQFF. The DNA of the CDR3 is TGTGCCAGCAGCTTTGGAGGGGCTAGCGGGACCTACAATGAGCAGTTCTTC.

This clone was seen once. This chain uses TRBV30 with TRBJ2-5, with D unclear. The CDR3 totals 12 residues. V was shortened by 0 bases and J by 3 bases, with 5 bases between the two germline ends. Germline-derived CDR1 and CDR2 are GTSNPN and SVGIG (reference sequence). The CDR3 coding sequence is TGTGCCTGGAGTGTTCTAAAAGAGACCCAGTACTTC. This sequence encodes CAWSVLKETQYF.

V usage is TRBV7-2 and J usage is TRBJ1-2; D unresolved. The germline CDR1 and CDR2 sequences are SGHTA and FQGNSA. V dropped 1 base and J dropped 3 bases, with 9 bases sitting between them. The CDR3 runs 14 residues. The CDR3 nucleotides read TGTGCCAGCAGCTTAGAAAGTCAGGACTATGGCTACACCTTC. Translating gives CASSLESQDYGYTF.

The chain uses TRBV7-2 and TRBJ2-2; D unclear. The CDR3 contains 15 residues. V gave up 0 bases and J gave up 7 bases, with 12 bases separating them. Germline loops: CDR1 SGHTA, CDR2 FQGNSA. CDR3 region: CASSLALWVGGELFF. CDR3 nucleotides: TGTGCCAGCAGCTTAGCCTTGTGGGTGGGCGGGGAGCTGTTTTTT.

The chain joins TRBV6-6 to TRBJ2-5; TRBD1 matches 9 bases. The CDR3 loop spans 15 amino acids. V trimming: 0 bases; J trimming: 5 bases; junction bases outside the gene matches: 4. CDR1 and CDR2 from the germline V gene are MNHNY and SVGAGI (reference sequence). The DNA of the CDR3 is TGTGCCAGCAGTTACTCTCCCGGACAGGGGGAGACCCAGTACTTC. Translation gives CASSYSPGQGETQYF.

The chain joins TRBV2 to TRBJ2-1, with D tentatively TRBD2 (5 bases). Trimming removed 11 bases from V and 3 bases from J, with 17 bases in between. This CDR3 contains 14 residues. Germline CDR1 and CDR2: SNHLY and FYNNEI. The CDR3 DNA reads TGTGCCTCAGAAAGGCGGGCAAGCTACAATGAGCAGTTCTTC. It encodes CASERRASYNEQFF.

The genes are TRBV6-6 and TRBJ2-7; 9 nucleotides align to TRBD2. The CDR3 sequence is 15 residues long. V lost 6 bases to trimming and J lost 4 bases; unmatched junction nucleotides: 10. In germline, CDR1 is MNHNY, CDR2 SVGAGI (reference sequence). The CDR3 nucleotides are TGTGCCAGCAGCTCCCCGACTAGCGGACGATACGAGCAGTACTTC. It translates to CASSSPTSGRYEQYF.

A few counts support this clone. CDR3 loop: CASSRDGQGRDEQFF. For the CDR3, the DNA is TGTGCCAGCAGCCGAGACGGACAGGGTAGGGATGAGCAGTTCTTC. The chain couples TRBV4-2 to TRBJ2-1, with 8 bases that match TRBD1. CDR3 length: 15 amino acids. V dropped 4 bases and J dropped 8; count of bases not matched to a gene: 10. Germline loops: CDR1 LGHNA, CDR2 YNFKEQ.

In nucleotides, the CDR3 is TGTGCCAGCAGTGAGTTGTCTAGCGGATACAATGAGCAGTTCTTC. Its protein product is CASSELSSGYNEQFF. The rearrangement links TRBV6-4 to TRBJ2-1, with 7 bases that match TRBD2. V lost 3 bases to trimming and J lost 4 bases; unmatched junction nucleotides: 6. The CDR3 is 15 amino acids. Germline V gene sequence: CDR1 MRHNA, CDR2 SNTAGT.

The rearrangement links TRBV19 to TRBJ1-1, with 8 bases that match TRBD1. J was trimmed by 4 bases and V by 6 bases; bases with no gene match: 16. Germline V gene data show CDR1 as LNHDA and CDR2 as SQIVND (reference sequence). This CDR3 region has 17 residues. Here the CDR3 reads CASRASRQGWSGTEAFF. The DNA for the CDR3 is TGTGCCAGTAGAGCTTCCCGACAGGGGTGGTCGGGCACTGAAGCTTTCTTT.

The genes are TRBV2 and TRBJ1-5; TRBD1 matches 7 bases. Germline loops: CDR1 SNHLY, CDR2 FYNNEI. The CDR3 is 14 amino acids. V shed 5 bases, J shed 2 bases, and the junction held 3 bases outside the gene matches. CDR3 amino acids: CASSIDRGNQPQHF. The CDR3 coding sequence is TGTGCCAGCAGTATAGACAGGGGCAATCAGCCCCAGCATTTT.

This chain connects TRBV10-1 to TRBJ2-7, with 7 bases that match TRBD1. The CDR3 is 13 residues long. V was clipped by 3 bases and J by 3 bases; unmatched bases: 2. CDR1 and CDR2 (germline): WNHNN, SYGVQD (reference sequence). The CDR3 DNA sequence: TGCGCCAGCAGTGACCGGGACAGCTACGAGCAGTACTTC. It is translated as CASSDRDSYEQYF.

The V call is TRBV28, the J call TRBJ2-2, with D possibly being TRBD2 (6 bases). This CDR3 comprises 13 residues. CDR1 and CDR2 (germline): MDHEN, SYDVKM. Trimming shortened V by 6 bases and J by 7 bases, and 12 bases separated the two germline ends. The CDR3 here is CASRLRGIGELFF. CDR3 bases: TGTGCCAGCAGATTACGGGGGATCGGGGAGCTGTTTTTT.

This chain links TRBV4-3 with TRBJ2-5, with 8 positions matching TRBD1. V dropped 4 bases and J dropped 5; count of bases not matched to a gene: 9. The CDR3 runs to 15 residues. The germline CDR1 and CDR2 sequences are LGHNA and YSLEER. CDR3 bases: TGCGCCAGCAGCCGGAGTCAGGGGGCACGGGAGACCCAGTACTTC. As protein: CASSRSQGARETQYF.

Here the CDR3 reads CASSQDILVSYNEQFF. The CDR3 coding sequence is TGTGCCAGCAGCCAAGATATATTGGTATCCTACAATGAGCAGTTCTTC. The chain carries TRBV14 and TRBJ2-1; no clear D. V gave up 0 bases and J gave up 1 base, with 10 bases separating them. In germline, CDR1 is SGHDN, CDR2 FVKESK. This CDR3 has 16 residues.

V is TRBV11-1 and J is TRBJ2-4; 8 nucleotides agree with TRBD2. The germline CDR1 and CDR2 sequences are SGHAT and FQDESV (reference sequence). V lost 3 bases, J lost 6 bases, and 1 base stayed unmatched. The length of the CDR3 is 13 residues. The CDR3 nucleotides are TGTGCCAGCAGCTTGAGCGGGAGAAACATTCAGTACTTC. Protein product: CASSLSGRNIQYF.

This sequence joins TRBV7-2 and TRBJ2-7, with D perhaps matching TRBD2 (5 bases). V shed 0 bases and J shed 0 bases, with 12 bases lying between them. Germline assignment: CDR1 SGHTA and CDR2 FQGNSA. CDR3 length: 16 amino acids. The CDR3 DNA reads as TGTGCCAGCAGCTTAGCGACTACCGAGAGCTCCTACGAGCAGTACTTC. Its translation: CASSLATTESSYEQYF.

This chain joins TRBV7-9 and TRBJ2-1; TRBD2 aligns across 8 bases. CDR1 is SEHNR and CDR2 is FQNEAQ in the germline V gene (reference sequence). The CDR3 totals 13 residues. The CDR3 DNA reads TGTGCACCCACGGAGCGGGAGTCCAATGAGCAGTTCTTC. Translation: CAPTERESNEQFF.